This TCR beta chain came from a study of T cell responses to AZD1222 COVID-19 vaccine. Overall study findings and caveats: Donors were chiefly white British, with a greater number of females, and clonal diversity was perhaps underestimated. Spike-specific TCR breadth and depth both grew after two AZD1222 doses. Reportedly, nearly half the spike-specific TCRs target unmutated variant regions.

Sequenced by immunoSEQ multiplex PCR; TCRdb stores in-frame clones only, minus some. The sample records 55,000 to 75,000 clones, less than 85% being singletons. Judged by abundance, this clone is medium-sized (0.01 to 0.1%). Its antigen is undetermined. CDR3 length equals 14 residues. The V gene's germline CDR1 is LGHDT and CDR2 YNNKEL (reference sequence). Trimming removed 5 bases at V and 6 bases at J, with 11 bases between. The receptor's source is an adult in good health. The chain couples TRBV3-1 (or the pseudogene TRBV3-2) to TRBJ1-6; TRBD1 is a possible D gene (6 bases). The source material was peripheral blood, sampled on day 0 of MenACWY control vaccination. The CDR3 DNA reads TGTGCCAGCAGCTCCGGCAGGGGTAATTCACCCCTCCACTTT. Translating gives CASSSGRGNSPLHF.